This T cell receptor beta chain emerged from a study of graft-versus-host responses after intestinal transplantation. Study summary: Each of the recipients got a multivisceral, liver-intestinal, or isolated intestinal transplant. Recipients across the board were started on anti-thymocyte globulin induction, then kept on tacrolimus and steroids for around three years. Study conclusions and caveats: GvH clones occurred in recipient marrow; some first appeared in ileum or blood.

Measured with immunoSEQ multiplex PCR; TCRdb has only the in-frame clones, and not every one. The sample has 100,000 or so clones, about 90% seen once; the top ten hold roughly 1%. Only one count was recorded for this clone. Its specificity is unknown. The sequence was collected from a human donor who was the organ donor for an intestinal transplant. The sequences come from unstimulated CD4+ T cells sorted from spleen or lymph node cells, collected before transplant.

For the CDR3, the DNA is TGTGCCAGCAGCCCCAGGGGCCTTAGCACAGATACGCAGTATTTT. Translated, it gives CASSPRGLSTDTQYF. The gene calls are TRBV7-3 and TRBJ2-3; D might be TRBD1 (6 bases). Per germline, CDR1 SGHTA and CDR2 FQGTGA. The CDR3 covers 15 residues. V lost 5 bases and J 0 bases, leaving 12 bases between the germline ends.